This note documents a single T cell receptor beta chain sequence. Its antigen is still unknown. Germline V gene data show CDR1 as MNHEY and CDR2 as SVGAGI. V trimming: 5 bases; J trimming: 8 bases; junction bases outside the gene matches: 4. This CDR3 is 13 amino acids long. The data belong to a study of T cell responses to AZD1222 COVID-19 vaccine. As for the study in general: Second-dose schedules of about 4 or about 12 weeks were combined. General study points: Sampled repertoires all dated from after the peak T cell response. Baseline seropositives among AZD1222 recipients totaled only 5 to 7. Among the donors, most were white British and more were female, and clonal diversity was possibly underestimated.

Repertoires were generated with immunoSEQ multiplex PCR, while TCRdb's copy carries only in-frame clones and drops some. In the table there are about 99,000 clones, over 75% of which are singletons. The rearrangement joins TRBV6-5 to TRBJ1-2; 11 bases match TRBD1. The material sequenced was peripheral blood, taken on day 0 of AZD1222 vaccination. The origin of this receptor is an adult in good health. The CDR3 DNA follows: TGTGCCAGCAGTCGGACAGGGGGCCGAGGCTACACCTTC. It codes for CASSRTGGRGYTF.